This T cell receptor (beta chain) emerged from a study of T cells after yellow fever vaccination. General study points: After the booster, roughly 96% of CD4 and more than 85% of CD8 primary-response clones were re-detected.

TCR cDNA, made by 5'RACE template switching, carried an added universal primer site and UMIs. TCRdb analysed the 5' RACE reads with MiXCR anew, one entry per CDR3 protein. Of around 530,000 distinct CDR3 sequences listed, about 17% are singletons. To note about this clonotype: Its antigen is as yet unknown.

V dropped 4 bases and J dropped 4 bases, with 17 bases sitting between them. The CDR3 length is 16 residues. CDR1 is KGHDR, CDR2 SFDVKD, per germline. The rearrangement links TRBV24-1 to TRBJ2-3; tentative D call: TRBD2 (7 bases). The sequencing used PBMCs, collected less than 6 days after the first yellow fever vaccination. The source is a man aged 18 to 29 who received the YFV17D yellow fever vaccine. The CDR3 bases are TGTGCCACCAGTGACCCCAGGCGGGGGACACCAGATACGCAGTATTTT. It translates to CATSDPRRGTPDTQYF.